This T cell receptor beta chain was identified during a study of response to subunit inactivated influenza vaccine. Each CDR3 protein is one row after TCRdb ran MiXCR on the RT-PCR reads. The sample gives hundreds of thousands of distinct CDR3 sequences, 10% to 15% of which show up once; 7.8% is in the top ten. Germline CDR1 SGDLS, CDR2 YYNGEE. Unmatched junction bases numbered 13, after V lost 2 bases and J lost 1 base. The CDR3 is 19 amino acids. This clonotype occurred a few times. The antigen remains unidentified. Whole-study results and caveats: Few additional T cells are recruited per seasonal influenza vaccination, authors suggested.

Sequencing was performed on non-naive T cells sorted from PBMCs, taken roughly 2 weeks before vaccination. V gene TRBV9 combines with J gene TRBJ2-3; 10 bases are shared with TRBD2. The sequence was obtained from a man aged 50-59 years who received an inactivated influenza vaccine. The CDR3 region has the DNA TGTGCCAGCAGCGTGAGAGACTTGGTAGCGGGGGGTCGCACAGATACGCAGTATTTT. It encodes CASSVRDLVAGGRTDTQYF.